What follows are 17 T cell receptor beta chains derived from one specimen sequenced in a study of blood T cell repertoires in COVID-19. Produced via immunoSEQ multiplex PCR; TCRdb's table is partial and in-frame only. The sample lists over 150,000 clones, 70% to 85% occurring once. Sequenced: peripheral blood. Receptors originate from a man aged 60 to 69 with COVID-19, enrolled during active disease.

This chain uses TRBV18 with TRBJ2-5; D is undetermined. The CDR3 extends over 11 amino acids. From germline, CDR1 is KGHSH and CDR2 LQKENI. V was shortened by 6 bases and J by 4 bases, with 6 bases between the two germline ends. CDR3 in DNA: TGTGCCAGCTCGACGGGAGAGACCCAGTACTTC. Translated, it gives CASSTGETQYF.

The chain links TRBV7-9 to TRBJ2-5, with 10 bases matching TRBD1. Germline assignment: CDR1 SEHNR and CDR2 FQNEAQ (reference sequence). The CDR3 extends over 14 amino acids. V shed 7 bases, J shed 5 bases, and the junction held 7 bases outside the gene matches. CDR3 in DNA: TGTGCCAGCACCGACAGGGGGCAGCGGGAGACCCAGTACTTC. This codes for CASTDRGQRETQYF.

The chain is built from TRBV24-1 and TRBJ2-7, with TRBD1 matching over 7 bases. The germline V gene encodes CDR1 KGHDR and CDR2 SFDVKD. V was pared by 3 bases and J by 3 bases, with 1 base of the junction left unmatched. The CDR3 loop spans 13 amino acids. The CDR3 is CATSDTGVYEQYF. The CDR3 bases are TGTGCCACCAGTGATACAGGGGTCTACGAGCAGTACTTC.

This clone has a count of ten or more. CDR3 residues: CASSQFTTGDYGYTF. CDR3 DNA: TGTGCCAGCAGTCAGTTTACGACAGGGGACTATGGCTACACCTTC. J is TRBJ1-2 and V is TRBV11-3, with 8 bases fitting TRBD1. Trimming cost V 6 bases and J 3 bases; bases outside gene matches: 9. The CDR3 is 15 amino acids. The V gene's germline CDR1 is SGHNT and CDR2 YENEEA.

The chain employs TRBV28 and TRBJ1-2, with a weak D call TRBD1 (6 bases). The ends were cut back, 6 bases at V and 3 bases at J, with 20 bases in the middle. Germline assignment: CDR1 MDHEN and CDR2 SYDVKM. The CDR3 sequence is 16 residues long. DNA of the CDR3: TGTGCCAGCAGCCCTCTGGGGGGGCTGGGGGACTATGGCTACACCTTC. The encoded protein is CASSPLGGLGDYGYTF.

This clone was recorded a few times. The V call is TRBV28, the J call TRBJ1-6, with unresolved D. Trimming removed 6 bases from V and 7 bases from J, with 16 bases in between. Per the germline V gene, CDR1 is MDHEN and CDR2 is SYDVKM. This CDR3 comprises 15 residues. The CDR3 bases are TGTGCCAGCAGCCGAGTTTGGGGAGGCAATTCACCCCTCCACTTT. Translated, it gives CASSRVWGGNSPLHF.

There are a few counts of this clone. The V call is TRBV28, the J call TRBJ1-4; D remains ambiguous. Looked up from germline, CDR1 is MDHEN and CDR2 is SYDVKM. V was pared by 6 bases and J by 11 bases, with 19 bases between. The length of the CDR3 is 14 residues. The CDR3 reads CASRIAGSPQKLFF. CDR3 nucleotide sequence: TGTGCCAGCAGGATTGCGGGCAGCCCGCAGAAACTGTTTTTT.

V is TRBV6-5 and J is TRBJ2-1, with D possibly being TRBD2 (5 bases). V shed 0 bases and J shed 2 bases, with 11 bases lying between them. CDR1 MNHEY and CDR2 SVGAGI come from the germline V gene. The CDR3 contains 16 residues. CDR3 region: CASSYSTGSPYNEQFF. As DNA, the CDR3 is TGTGCCAGCAGTTACTCGACGGGGAGCCCCTACAATGAGCAGTTCTTC.

The chain is built from TRBV28 and TRBJ2-2; 8 nucleotides align to TRBD1. The CDR3 consists of 15 residues. The V gene's germline CDR1 is MDHEN and CDR2 SYDVKM. The trim removed 11 bases at V and 0 bases at J, leaving 8 bases unmatched. CDR3 region: CASQGAGANTGELFF. As DNA, the CDR3 is TGTGCCTCCCAGGGGGCAGGGGCGAACACCGGGGAGCTGTTTTTT. Looking up the rest from reference TRBV28 and TRBJ2-2 gives the full variable domain: DVKVTQSSRYLVKRTGEKVFLECVQDMDHENMFWYRQDPGLGLRLIYFSYDVKMKEKGDIPEGYSVSREKKERFSLILESASTNQTSMYLCASQGAGANTGELFFGEGSRLTVL.

The genes are TRBV9 and TRBJ2-4; weak D call: TRBD2 (7 bases). The CDR3 sequence is 15 residues long. V was trimmed by 0 bases and J by 5 bases, leaving 12 bases between them. Germline CDR1 reads SGDLS; CDR2 reads YYNGEE. The CDR3 bases are TGTGCCAGCAGCGTAGGTTTGGGGGGGCAAAACATTCAGTACTTC. Translation gives CASSVGLGGQNIQYF.

This clone was found once. This sequence joins TRBV6-8 and TRBJ2-7; D perhaps matches TRBD2 (5 bases). Between the trimmed V and J ends, which lost 7 bases and 5 bases, there was a span of 15 bases. CDR3 length: 13 residues. The germline CDR1 and CDR2 sequences are MNHGY and SAAAGT. The CDR3 bases are TGTGCCAGCAATTTTTGGACTCTCAACGAGCAGTACTTC. It yields the protein CASNFWTLNEQYF.

The chain carries TRBV28 and TRBJ1-5, with unresolved D. The germline V gene has CDR1 MDHEN and CDR2 SYDVKM. V was trimmed by 4 bases and J by 4 bases, leaving 20 bases between them. The CDR3 sequence is 17 residues long. For the CDR3, the DNA is TGTGCCAGCAGTTCCCCTATCACTCCGCCTGAAAATCAGCCCCAGCATTTT. This codes for CASSSPITPPENQPQHF.

On this clone itself: The germline gene is not matched at one end of the junction; a read error may be the cause. The J gene is TRBJ2-7, the V gene TRBV7-2, with D possibly matching TRBD2 (6 bases). The germline CDR1 and CDR2 sequences are SGHTA and FQGNSA. The CDR3 consists of 15 residues. CDR3 DNA sequence: TGTGCCAGCAGCTCCCAAGGGCACGGGAGCAACGAGCTGTACTTC. Amino acids: CASSSQGHGSNELYF.

The chain couples TRBV13 to TRBJ1-2; TRBD1 matches 11 bases. This CDR3 is 14 amino acids long. V gave up 4 bases and J gave up 8 bases; unmatched junction bases: 6. Germline V gene data show CDR1 as PRHDT and CDR2 as FYEKMQ (reference sequence). The CDR3 region has the DNA TGTGCCAGCAGCTCCAGGACAGGGGGCTTCGGCTACACCTTC. Its protein is CASSSRTGGFGYTF.

This clone was picked up a small number of times. The V gene is TRBV11-3, the J gene TRBJ2-5, with TRBD1 matching over 7 bases. Per the germline V gene, CDR1 is SGHNT and CDR2 is YENEEA. The trim removed 3 bases at V and 2 bases at J, leaving 6 bases unmatched. CDR3 length: 15 residues. The CDR3 region is CASSFPQGMQETQYF. DNA for the CDR3: TGTGCCAGCAGCTTTCCACAGGGGATGCAAGAGACCCAGTACTTC.

This rearrangement joins TRBV9 to TRBJ2-1; 10 bases are shared with TRBD2. CDR1 is SGDLS, CDR2 YYNGEE, per germline. CDR3 length: 16 residues. The junction had 10 bases not matched to a gene; V was cut back by 3 bases and J by 7 bases. The DNA of the CDR3 is TGTGCCAGCAGCGCCTCCCTAGCGGGAGCGGGGAATGAGCAGTTCTTC. Its translation: CASSASLAGAGNEQFF.

The chain links TRBV5-1 to TRBJ1-1; 7 bases map to TRBD1. With 0 bases clipped from V and 2 bases from J, the junction kept 4 bases outside the gene matches. The CDR3 spans 15 residues. In germline, CDR1 is SGHRS, CDR2 YFSETQ. The DNA for the CDR3 is TGCGCCAGCAGCTTGGTGGGGACAGCTAACACTGAAGCTTTCTTT. Amino acids: CASSLVGTANTEAFF.